The 14 T cell receptor beta chains in this list originate from one sample, sequenced in a study of CD8 T cells in ankylosing spondylitis. One entry per CDR3 protein results from TCRdb running MiXCR on the 5' RACE reads. This sample carries approximately 260,000 distinct CDR3 sequences, about 18% of them seen once, and the ten largest clones take around 32%. Sequenced sample: blood, either unsorted or a sorted T cell fraction (not recorded which). The receptors originated from a male donor with ankylosing spondylitis or in good health (not recorded which).

The rearrangement links TRBV29-1 to TRBJ2-1; 10 bases fit TRBD2. This CDR3 is built from 14 residues. Trimming took 4 bases from V and 8 from J; bases not matched to a gene: 8. The germline gives CDR1 SQVTM, CDR2 ANQGSEA. The CDR3 DNA sequence: TGCAGCGTTGCCACTAGCGGGATTTATGATGAGCAGTTCTTC. This translates into CSVATSGIYDEQFF.

The chain is built from TRBV5-1 and TRBJ1-5, with 7 bases identical to TRBD1. CDR3 length: 16 residues. Germline lookup yields CDR1 SGHRS and CDR2 YFSETQ. V gave up 4 bases and J gave up 3 bases; unmatched junction bases: 10. In nucleotides, the CDR3 is TGCGCCAGCAGCGTAGGCCCGACAGGGTACAATCAGCCCCAGCATTTT. Its protein product is CASSVGPTGYNQPQHF.

In its sample, this clonotype was seen a few times. J is TRBJ2-7 and V is TRBV4-3, with D tentatively TRBD2 (5 bases). The CDR3 is 14 residues long. V lost 4 bases and J 7 bases, leaving 17 bases between the germline ends. From germline, CDR1 is LGHNA and CDR2 YSLEER. DNA of the CDR3: TGCGCCAGCAGCCCCGGACGGGGTTGGCAGGAGCAGTACTTC. Encoded protein: CASSPGRGWQEQYF.

A few counts support this clonotype. CDR3 loop: CASSGVLGTDTQYF. CDR3 in DNA: TGTGCCAGCAGCGGGGTCTTGGGCACAGATACGCAGTATTTT. V gene TRBV27 combines with J gene TRBJ2-3, with D perhaps TRBD2 (5 bases). Trimming removed 6 bases from V and 1 base from J, with 11 bases in between. Germline V lookup: CDR1 MNHEY, CDR2 SMNVEV (reference sequence). CDR3 length equals 14 residues.

This CDR3 is CASSPPGQVYEQYF. For the CDR3, the DNA is TGTGCCAGCAGCCCCCCGGGACAGGTCTACGAGCAGTACTTC. This chain connects TRBV6-2 or TRBV6-3 to TRBJ2-7, with 8 nucleotides matching TRBD1. J was trimmed by 3 bases and V by 6 bases; bases with no gene match: 7. The CDR3 spans 14 residues. Germline V gene data show CDR1 as MNHEY and CDR2 as SVGEGT.

This clonotype has ten or more counts. V usage is TRBV25-1 and J usage is TRBJ2-5; D is uncertain. Germline V gene lookup returns CDR1 MGHDK and CDR2 SYGVNS. V was shortened by 1 base and J by 2 bases, with 8 bases between the two germline ends. This CDR3 region has 14 residues. The CDR3 here is CASSESALQETQYF. In DNA, the CDR3 is TGTGCCAGCAGTGAATCCGCCCTTCAAGAGACCCAGTACTTC.

This clonotype came up many times. For the CDR3, the DNA is TGTGCCAGCACCTCGGGGTACACCGGGGAGCTGTTTTTT. Translated: CASTSGYTGELFF. This rearrangement joins TRBV6-1 to TRBJ2-2; tentatively, D is TRBD2 (5 bases). The CDR3 consists of 13 residues. Trimming cost V 7 bases and J 3 bases, with 9 bases left between them. Per germline, CDR1 MNHNS and CDR2 SASEGT.

This clonotype has more than one count but fewer than ten. V usage is TRBV27 and J usage is TRBJ1-2; TRBD1 matches 7 bases. This CDR3 spans 18 amino acids. Germline values: CDR1 MNHEY, CDR2 SMNVEV (reference sequence). The V and J ends lost 5 bases and 4 bases, in that order; junction bases with no gene match: 19. Written as DNA, the CDR3 is TGTGCCAGCAGTCCCCAGACAGGGTGGATCGGTGCTTCCTATGGCTACACCTTC. Translation gives CASSPQTGWIGASYGYTF.

This clonotype has only a few counts. The chain has TRBV5-1 and TRBJ2-1, with 10 bases aligning to TRBD2. V shed 4 bases and J 5 bases; nucleotides not matched to a gene: 6. CDR1 and CDR2 from the germline V gene are SGHRS and YFSETQ. The CDR3 contains 15 residues. In nucleotides, the CDR3 is TGCGCCAGCAGCCCCAATCTAGCGGGAGACAATGAGCAGTTCTTC. The encoded protein is CASSPNLAGDNEQFF. The full variable domain, with the rest looked up from reference TRBV5-1 and TRBJ2-1, is KAGVTQTPRYLIKTRGQQVTLSCSPISGHRSVSWYQQTPGQGLQFLFEYFSETQRNKGNFPGRFSGRQFSNSRSEMNVSTLELGDSALYLCASSPNLAGDNEQFFGPGTRLTVL.

This clonotype has a handful of counts. This chain joins TRBV6-2 or TRBV6-3 and TRBJ2-3, with 16 bases matching TRBD2. The CDR3 is 18 residues long. Losses at the gene ends were 10 bases for V and 4 bases for J; bases not matched to a gene: 14. Germline lookup yields CDR1 MNHEY and CDR2 SVGEGT. The CDR3 spells CATGGTSGRALVSDTQYF. The CDR3 DNA reads as TGTGCCACCGGCGGGACTAGCGGGAGGGCCTTGGTTTCAGATACGCAGTATTTT.

This clonotype appeared many times. V usage is TRBV29-1 and J usage is TRBJ2-2; TRBD1 matches at 7 bases. The CDR3 sequence is 16 residues long. Per the germline V gene, CDR1 is SQVTM and CDR2 is ANQGSEA. Germline trimming cut 0 bases from V and 7 bases from J; bases unmatched to any gene: 11. The CDR3 loop reads CSVEDPLQGVNGELFF. The CDR3 DNA is TGCAGCGTTGAAGATCCTCTGCAGGGGGTTAACGGGGAGCTGTTTTTT.

This clonotype was found many times. This chain connects TRBV19 to TRBJ1-1; the D is unclear. V lost 5 bases to trimming and J lost 4 bases, with 20 bases between them. Germline V gives CDR1 LNHDA, CDR2 SQIVND (reference sequence). The CDR3 totals 16 residues. This CDR3 reads CASSFETEEWGTEAFF. The CDR3, as DNA: TGTGCCAGTAGTTTCGAAACGGAGGAATGGGGCACTGAAGCTTTCTTT.

The chain recombines TRBV29-1 with TRBJ2-7; D possibly corresponds to TRBD1 (6 bases). The germline CDR1 and CDR2 sequences are SQVTM and ANQGSEA. The CDR3 is made up of 12 amino acids. The germline V and J ends were trimmed by 4 bases and 3 bases, with 10 bases remaining between them. CDR3 in DNA: TGCAGCGTTGGTGGGACACACTACGAGCAGTACTTC. This encodes CSVGGTHYEQYF.

This clonotype was seen repeatedly, ten times or more. V gene TRBV5-5 combines with J gene TRBJ2-1; D gene ambiguous. CDR1 is SGHKS and CDR2 is YYEKEE in the germline V gene (reference sequence). This CDR3 spans 15 amino acids. Trimming stripped 2 bases from V and 0 bases from J, with 9 bases between. In DNA form, the CDR3 reads TGTGCCAGCAGCTTAGAGATCAACTCCTACAATGAGCAGTTCTTC. This codes for CASSLEINSYNEQFF.